The present T cell receptor beta chain was sequenced within a study of Graves' ophthalmopathy and Graves' hyperthyroidism. Amplifying from RNA transcripts, the study obtained TCR beta CDR3 regions. In the first round, RT-PCR was carried out with HTBI primers, and a multiplex PCR formed the second round. MiXCR, applied by TCRdb to the multiplex PCR reads, yields one record per CDR3 protein. The table includes over a million distinct CDR3 sequences, less than 45% detected once. From germline, CDR1 is DFQATT and CDR2 SNEGSKA (reference sequence). The CDR3 is 15 residues long. V was cut by 2 bases and J by 5 bases, with 15 bases left in between.

The genes are TRBV20-1 and TRBJ1-4; D uncertain. Sequenced sample: peripheral blood or thyroid tissue (not recorded which). The sequence was collected from an adult man with Graves' hyperthyroidism. The CDR3 region is CSARIVPQKNEKLFF. As DNA, the CDR3 is TGCAGTGCTAGAATCGTACCGCAGAAGAATGAAAAACTGTTTTTT.